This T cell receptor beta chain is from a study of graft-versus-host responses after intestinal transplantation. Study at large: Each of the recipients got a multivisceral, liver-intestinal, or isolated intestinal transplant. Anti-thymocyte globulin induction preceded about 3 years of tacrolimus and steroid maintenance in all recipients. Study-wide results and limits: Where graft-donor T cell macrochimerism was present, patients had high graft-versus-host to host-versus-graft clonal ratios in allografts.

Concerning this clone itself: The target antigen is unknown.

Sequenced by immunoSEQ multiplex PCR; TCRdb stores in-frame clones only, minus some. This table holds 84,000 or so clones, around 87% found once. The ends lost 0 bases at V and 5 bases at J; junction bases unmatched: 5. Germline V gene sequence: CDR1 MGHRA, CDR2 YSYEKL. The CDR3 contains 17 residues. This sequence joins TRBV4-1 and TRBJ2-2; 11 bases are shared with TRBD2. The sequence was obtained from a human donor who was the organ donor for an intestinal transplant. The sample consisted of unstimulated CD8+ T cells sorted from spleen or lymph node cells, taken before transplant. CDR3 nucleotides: TGCGCCAGCAGCCAAGATGTAACTAGCGGGGGTACCGGGGAGCTGTTTTTT. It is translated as CASSQDVTSGGTGELFF.